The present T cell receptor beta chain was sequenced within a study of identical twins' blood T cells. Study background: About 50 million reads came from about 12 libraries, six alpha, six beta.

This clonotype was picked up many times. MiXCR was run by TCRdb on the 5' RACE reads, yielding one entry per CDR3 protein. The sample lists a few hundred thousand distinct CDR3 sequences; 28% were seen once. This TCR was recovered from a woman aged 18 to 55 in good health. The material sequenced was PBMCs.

DNA for the CDR3: TGTGCCAGCAGGGGAGGTGGTTACAATGAGCAGTTCTTC. This codes for CASRGGGYNEQFF. The V gene is TRBV27, the J gene TRBJ2-1; possible D gene TRBD2, 6 bases. Trimming took off 6 bases at V and 4 bases at J, with 10 bases between the two ends. Germline CDR1 and CDR2: MNHEY and SMNVEV (reference sequence). The CDR3 is made up of 13 amino acids.